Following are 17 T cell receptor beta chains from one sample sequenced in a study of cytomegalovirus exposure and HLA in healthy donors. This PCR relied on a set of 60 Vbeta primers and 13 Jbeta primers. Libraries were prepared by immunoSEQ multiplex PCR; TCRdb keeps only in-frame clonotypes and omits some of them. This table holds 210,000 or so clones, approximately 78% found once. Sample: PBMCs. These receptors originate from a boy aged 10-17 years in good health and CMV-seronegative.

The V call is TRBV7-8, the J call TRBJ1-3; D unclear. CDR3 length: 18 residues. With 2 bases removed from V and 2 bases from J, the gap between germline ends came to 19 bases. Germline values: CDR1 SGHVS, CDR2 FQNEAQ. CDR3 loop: CASSLLGQPPGTGNTIYF. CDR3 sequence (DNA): TGTGCCAGCAGCTTACTCGGTCAACCTCCGGGGACTGGAAACACCATATATTTT.

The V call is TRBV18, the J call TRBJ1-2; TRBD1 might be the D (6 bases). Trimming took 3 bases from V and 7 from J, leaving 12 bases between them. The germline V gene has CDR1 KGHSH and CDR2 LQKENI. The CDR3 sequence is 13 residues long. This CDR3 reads CASSPAGAGGYTF. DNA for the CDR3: TGTGCCAGCTCACCCGCAGGGGCAGGTGGCTACACCTTC.

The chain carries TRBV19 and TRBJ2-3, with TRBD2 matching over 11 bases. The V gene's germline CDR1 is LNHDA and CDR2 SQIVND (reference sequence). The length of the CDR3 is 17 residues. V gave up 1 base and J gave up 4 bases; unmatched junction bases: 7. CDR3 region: CASSIGASGRFSDTQYF. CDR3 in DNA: TGTGCCAGTAGTATAGGAGCTAGCGGGAGGTTCTCAGATACGCAGTATTTT.

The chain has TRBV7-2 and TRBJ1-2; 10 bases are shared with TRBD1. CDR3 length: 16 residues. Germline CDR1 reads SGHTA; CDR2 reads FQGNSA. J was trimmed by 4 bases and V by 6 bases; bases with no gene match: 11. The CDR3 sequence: CASRPGTGVLPYGYTF. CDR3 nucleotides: TGTGCCAGCAGACCCGGGACAGGGGTCCTCCCCTATGGCTACACCTTC. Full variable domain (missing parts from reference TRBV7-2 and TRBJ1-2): GAGVSQSPSNKVTEKGKDVELRCDPISGHTALYWYRQSLGQGLEFLIYFQGNSAPDKSGLPSDRFSAERTGGSVSTLTIQRTQQEDSAVYLCASRPGTGVLPYGYTFGSGTRLTVV.

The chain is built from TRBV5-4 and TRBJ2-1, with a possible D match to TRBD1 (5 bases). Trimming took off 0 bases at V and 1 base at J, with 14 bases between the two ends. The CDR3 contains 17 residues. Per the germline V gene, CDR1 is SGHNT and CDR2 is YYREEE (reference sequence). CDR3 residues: CASSLGGGADSYNEQFF. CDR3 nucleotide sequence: TGTGCCAGCAGCTTGGGGGGCGGAGCCGATTCCTACAATGAGCAGTTCTTC. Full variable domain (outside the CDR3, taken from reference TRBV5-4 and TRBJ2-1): ETGVTQSPTHLIKTRGQQVTLRCSSQSGHNTVSWYQQALGQGPQFIFQYYREEENGRGNFPPRFSGLQFPNYSSELNVNALELDDSALYLCASSLGGGADSYNEQFFGPGTRLTVL.

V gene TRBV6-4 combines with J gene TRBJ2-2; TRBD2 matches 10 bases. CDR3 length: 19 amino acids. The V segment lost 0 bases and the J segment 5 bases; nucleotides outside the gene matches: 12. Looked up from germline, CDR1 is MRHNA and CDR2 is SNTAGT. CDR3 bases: TGTGCCAGCAGTGACTCTATTGACGCTAGCGGGGGCCAAACCGGGGAGCTGTTTTTT. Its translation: CASSDSIDASGGQTGELFF.

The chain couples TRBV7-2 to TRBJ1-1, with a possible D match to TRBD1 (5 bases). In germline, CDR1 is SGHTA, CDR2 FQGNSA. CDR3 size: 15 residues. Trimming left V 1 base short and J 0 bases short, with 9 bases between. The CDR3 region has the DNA TGTGCCAGCAGCTTAGTAGGACACCTGAACACTGAAGCTTTCTTT. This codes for CASSLVGHLNTEAFF.

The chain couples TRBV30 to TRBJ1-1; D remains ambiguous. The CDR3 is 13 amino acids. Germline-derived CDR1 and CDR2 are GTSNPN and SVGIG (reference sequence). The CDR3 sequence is CARTAGTNTEAFF. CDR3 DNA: TGTGCGCGGACGGCGGGAACAAACACTGAAGCTTTCTTT.

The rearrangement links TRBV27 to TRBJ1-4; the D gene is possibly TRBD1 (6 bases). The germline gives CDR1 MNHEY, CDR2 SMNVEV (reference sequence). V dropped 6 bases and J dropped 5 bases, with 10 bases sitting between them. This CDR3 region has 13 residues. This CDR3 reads CASRVTGNEKLFF. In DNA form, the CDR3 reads TGTGCCAGCAGGGTTACAGGGAATGAAAAACTGTTTTTT.

The CDR3 sequence: CASSLELTGIEAFF. Written as DNA, the CDR3 is TGTGCCAGCAGCTTGGAGCTGACAGGGATTGAAGCTTTCTTT. The rearrangement joins TRBV5-4 to TRBJ1-1; TRBD1 matches 7 bases. The germline V gene has CDR1 SGHNT and CDR2 YYREEE (reference sequence). This CDR3 is 14 amino acids long. J was trimmed by 7 bases and V by 0 bases; bases with no gene match: 6.

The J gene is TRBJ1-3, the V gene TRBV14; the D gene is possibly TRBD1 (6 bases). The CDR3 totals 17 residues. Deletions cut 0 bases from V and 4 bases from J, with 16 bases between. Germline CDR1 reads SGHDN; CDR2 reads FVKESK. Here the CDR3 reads CASSQEEGEGVGNTIYF. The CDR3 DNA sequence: TGTGCCAGCAGCCAAGAAGAGGGTGAGGGGGTAGGAAACACCATATATTTT.

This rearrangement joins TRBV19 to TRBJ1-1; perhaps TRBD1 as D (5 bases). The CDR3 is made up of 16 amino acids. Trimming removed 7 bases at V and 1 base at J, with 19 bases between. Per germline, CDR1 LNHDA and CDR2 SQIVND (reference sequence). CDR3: CASTLHEMGGNTEAFF. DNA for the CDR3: TGTGCCAGTACCCTCCACGAGATGGGGGGGAACACTGAAGCTTTCTTT.

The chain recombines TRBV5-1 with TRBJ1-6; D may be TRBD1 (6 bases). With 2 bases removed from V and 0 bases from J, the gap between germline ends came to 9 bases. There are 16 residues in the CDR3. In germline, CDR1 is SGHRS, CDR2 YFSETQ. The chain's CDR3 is CASSFGGRSYNSPLHF. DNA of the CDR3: TGCGCCAGCAGCTTCGGGGGGCGCTCCTATAATTCACCCCTCCACTTT.

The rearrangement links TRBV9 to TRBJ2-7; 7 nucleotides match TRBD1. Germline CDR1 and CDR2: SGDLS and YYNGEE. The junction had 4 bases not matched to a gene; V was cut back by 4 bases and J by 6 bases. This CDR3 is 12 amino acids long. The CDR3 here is CASSSTGFEQYF. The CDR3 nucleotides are TGTGCCAGCAGCTCGACAGGGTTCGAGCAGTACTTC.

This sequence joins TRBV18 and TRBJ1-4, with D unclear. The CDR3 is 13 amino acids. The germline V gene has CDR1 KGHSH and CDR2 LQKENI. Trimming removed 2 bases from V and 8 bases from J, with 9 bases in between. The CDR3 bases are TGTGCCAGCTCACCAGGGAGTCGGGAAAAACTGTTTTTT. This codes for CASSPGSREKLFF.

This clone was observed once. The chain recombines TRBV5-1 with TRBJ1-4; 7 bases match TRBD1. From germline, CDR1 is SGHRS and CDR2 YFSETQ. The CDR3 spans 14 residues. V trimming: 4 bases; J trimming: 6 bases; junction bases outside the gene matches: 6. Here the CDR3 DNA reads TGCGCCAGCAGCCCCGACAGGGTACATGAAAAACTGTTTTTT. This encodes CASSPDRVHEKLFF.

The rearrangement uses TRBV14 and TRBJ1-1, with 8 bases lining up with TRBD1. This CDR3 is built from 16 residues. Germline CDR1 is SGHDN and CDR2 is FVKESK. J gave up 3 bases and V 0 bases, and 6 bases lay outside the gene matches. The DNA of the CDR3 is TGTGCCAGCAGCCAAGACACGACAGGGGACTACACTGAAGCTTTCTTT. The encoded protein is CASSQDTTGDYTEAFF.